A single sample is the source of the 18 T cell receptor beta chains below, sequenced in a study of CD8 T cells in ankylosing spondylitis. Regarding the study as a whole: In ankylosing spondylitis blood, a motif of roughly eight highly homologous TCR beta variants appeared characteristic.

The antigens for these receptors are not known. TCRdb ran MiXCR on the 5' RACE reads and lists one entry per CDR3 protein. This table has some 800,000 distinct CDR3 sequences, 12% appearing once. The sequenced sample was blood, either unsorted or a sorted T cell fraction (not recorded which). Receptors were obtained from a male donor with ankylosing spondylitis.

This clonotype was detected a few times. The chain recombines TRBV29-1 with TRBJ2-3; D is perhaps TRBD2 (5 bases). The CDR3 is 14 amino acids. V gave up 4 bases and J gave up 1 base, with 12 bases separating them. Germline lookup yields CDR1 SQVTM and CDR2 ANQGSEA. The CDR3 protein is CSVAPSRGTDTQYF. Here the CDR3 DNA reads TGCAGCGTTGCGCCTAGCAGAGGCACAGATACGCAGTATTTT.

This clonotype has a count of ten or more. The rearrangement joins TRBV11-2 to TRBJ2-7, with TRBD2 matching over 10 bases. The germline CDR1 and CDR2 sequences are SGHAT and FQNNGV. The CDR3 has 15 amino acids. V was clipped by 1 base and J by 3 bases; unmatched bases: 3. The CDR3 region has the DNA TGTGCCAGCAGCTTAGGGGGACTAGCGCTCTACGAGCAGTACTTC. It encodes CASSLGGLALYEQYF. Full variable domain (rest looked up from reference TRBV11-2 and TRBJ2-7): EAGVAQSPRYKIIEKRQSVAFWCNPISGHATLYWYQQILGQGPKLLIQFQNNGVVDDSQLPKDRFSAERLKGVDSTLKIQPAKLEDSAVYLCASSLGGLALYEQYFGPGTRLTVT.

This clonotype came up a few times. DNA for the CDR3: TGTGCCAGCAGTTTTGATACGACAGATACGCAGTATTTT. The encoded protein is CASSFDTTDTQYF. This chain uses TRBV12-3 or TRBV12-4 with TRBJ2-3; D is unresolved. This CDR3 is built from 13 residues. Trimming took off 3 bases at V and 3 bases at J, with 7 bases between the two ends.

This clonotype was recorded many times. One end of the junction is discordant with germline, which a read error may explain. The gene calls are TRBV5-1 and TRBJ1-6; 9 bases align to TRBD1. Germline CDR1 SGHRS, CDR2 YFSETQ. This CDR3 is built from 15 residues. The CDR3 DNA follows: TGTGCCAGCAGCCTGGAGGGACAGGGTAATTCACCCCTCCACTTT. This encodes CASSLEGQGNSPLHF.

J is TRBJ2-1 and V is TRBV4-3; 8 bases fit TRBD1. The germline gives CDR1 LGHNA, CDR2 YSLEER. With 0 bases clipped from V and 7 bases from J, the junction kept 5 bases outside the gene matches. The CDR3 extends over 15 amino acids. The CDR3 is CASSQEWTGWNEQFF. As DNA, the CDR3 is TGCGCCAGCAGCCAAGAGTGGACAGGGTGGAATGAGCAGTTCTTC.

CDR3 region: CASSPTWTSYEQYF. The DNA of the CDR3 is TGTGCCAGCTCACCAACGTGGACCAGCTACGAGCAGTACTTC. The chain employs TRBV18 and TRBJ2-7, with unresolved D. Germline V gives CDR1 KGHSH, CDR2 LQKENI. V shed 2 bases and J shed 3 bases, with 11 bases lying between them. The CDR3 sequence is 14 residues long.

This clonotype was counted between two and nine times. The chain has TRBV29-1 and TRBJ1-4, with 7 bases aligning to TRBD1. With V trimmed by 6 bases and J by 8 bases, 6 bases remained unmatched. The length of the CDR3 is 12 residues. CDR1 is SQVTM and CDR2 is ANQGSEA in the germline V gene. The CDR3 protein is CSVNRGSEKLFF. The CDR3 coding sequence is TGCAGCGTCAACAGGGGAAGCGAAAAACTGTTTTTT.

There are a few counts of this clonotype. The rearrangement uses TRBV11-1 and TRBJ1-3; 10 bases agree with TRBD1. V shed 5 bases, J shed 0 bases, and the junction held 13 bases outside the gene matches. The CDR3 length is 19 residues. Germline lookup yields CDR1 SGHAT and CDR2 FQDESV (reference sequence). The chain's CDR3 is CASSPISGTGASSGNTIYF. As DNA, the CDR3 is TGTGCCAGCAGCCCAATATCCGGGACAGGGGCCTCCTCTGGAAACACCATATATTTT.

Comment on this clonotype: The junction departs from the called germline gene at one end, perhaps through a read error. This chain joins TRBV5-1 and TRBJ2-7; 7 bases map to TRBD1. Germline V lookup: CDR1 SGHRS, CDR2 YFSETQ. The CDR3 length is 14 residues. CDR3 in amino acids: CASSRHRGGDDQYF. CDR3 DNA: TGCGCCAGCAGCCGGCACAGGGGTGGCGACGACCAGTACTTC. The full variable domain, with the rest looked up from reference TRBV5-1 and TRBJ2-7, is KAGVTQTPRYLIKTRGQQVTLSCSPISGHRSVSWYQQTPGQGLQFLFEYFSETQRNKGNFPGRFSGRQFSNSRSEMNVSTLELGDSALYLCASSRHRGGDDQYFGPGTRLTVT.

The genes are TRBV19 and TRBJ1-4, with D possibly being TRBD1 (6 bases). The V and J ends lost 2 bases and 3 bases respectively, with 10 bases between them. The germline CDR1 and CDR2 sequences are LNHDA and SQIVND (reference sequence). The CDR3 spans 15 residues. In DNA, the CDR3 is TGTGCCAGTAGTATAACGACAGGCCCTAATGAAAAACTGTTTTTT. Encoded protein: CASSITTGPNEKLFF.

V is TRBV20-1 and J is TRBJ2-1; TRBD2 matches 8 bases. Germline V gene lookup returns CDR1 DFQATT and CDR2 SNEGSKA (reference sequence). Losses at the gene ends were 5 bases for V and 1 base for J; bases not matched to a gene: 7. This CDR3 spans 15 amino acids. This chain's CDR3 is CSALARGGSYNEQFF. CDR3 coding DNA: TGCAGTGCTCTAGCTCGGGGGGGTTCCTACAATGAGCAGTTCTTC.

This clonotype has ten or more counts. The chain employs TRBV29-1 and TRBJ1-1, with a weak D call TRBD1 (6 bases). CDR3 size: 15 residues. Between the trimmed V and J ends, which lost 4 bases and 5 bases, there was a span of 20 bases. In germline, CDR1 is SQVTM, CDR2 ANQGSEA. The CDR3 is CSVAPRGRVGTEAFF. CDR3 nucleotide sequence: TGCAGCGTTGCTCCTCGGGGGCGAGTAGGGACTGAAGCTTTCTTT. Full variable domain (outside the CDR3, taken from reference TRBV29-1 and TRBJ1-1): SAVISQKPSRDICQRGTSLTIQCQVDSQVTMMFWYRQQPGQSLTLIATANQGSEATYESGFVIDKFPISRPNLTFSTLTVSNMSPEDSSIYLCSVAPRGRVGTEAFFGQGTRLTVV.

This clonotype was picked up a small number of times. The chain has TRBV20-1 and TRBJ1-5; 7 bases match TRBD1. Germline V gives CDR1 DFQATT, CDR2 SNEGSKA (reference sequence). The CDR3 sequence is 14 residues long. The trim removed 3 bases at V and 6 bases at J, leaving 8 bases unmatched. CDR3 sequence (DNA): TGCAGTGCTAGTAAGGGGGCGCTTGGTCAGCCCCAGCATTTT. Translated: CSASKGALGQPQHF.

CDR3 sequence: CSVEELRDTEAFF. In DNA, the CDR3 is TGCAGCGTTGAAGAACTCAGGGACACTGAAGCTTTCTTT. The chain recombines TRBV29-1 with TRBJ1-1; possible D gene TRBD1, 5 bases. V was pared by 0 bases and J by 3 bases, with 8 bases between. Germline CDR1 reads SQVTM; CDR2 reads ANQGSEA. The CDR3 has 13 amino acids.

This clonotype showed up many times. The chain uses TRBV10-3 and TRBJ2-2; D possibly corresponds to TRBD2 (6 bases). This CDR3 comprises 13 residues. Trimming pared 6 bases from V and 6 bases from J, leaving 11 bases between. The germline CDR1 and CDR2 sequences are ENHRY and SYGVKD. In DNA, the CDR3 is TGTGCCATCAGCGGGAGTGGACCCGGGGAGCTGTTTTTT. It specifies CAISGSGPGELFF.

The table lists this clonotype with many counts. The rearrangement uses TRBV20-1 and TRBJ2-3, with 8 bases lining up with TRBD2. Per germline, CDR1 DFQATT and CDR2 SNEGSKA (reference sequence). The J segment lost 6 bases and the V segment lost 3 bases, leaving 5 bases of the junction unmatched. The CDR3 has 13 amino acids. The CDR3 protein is CSASSGIEDTQYF. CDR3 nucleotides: TGCAGTGCTAGTAGCGGGATTGAGGATACGCAGTATTTT.

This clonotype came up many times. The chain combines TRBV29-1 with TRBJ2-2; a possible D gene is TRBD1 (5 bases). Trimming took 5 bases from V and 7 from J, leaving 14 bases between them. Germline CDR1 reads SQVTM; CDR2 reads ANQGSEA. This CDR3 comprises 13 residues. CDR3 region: CSVPRAVGGELFF. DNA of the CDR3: TGCAGCGTTCCCAGGGCAGTTGGCGGGGAGCTGTTTTTT.

The DNA of the CDR3 is TGTGCCAGCAGTACTAAACTACTCCTCTCTGGAAACACCATATATTTT. Residues: CASSTKLLLSGNTIYF. The chain links TRBV6-5 to TRBJ1-3; D is unresolved. There are 16 residues in the CDR3. Deletions cut 5 bases from V and 0 bases from J, with 14 bases between. The V gene's germline CDR1 is MNHEY and CDR2 SVGAGI.